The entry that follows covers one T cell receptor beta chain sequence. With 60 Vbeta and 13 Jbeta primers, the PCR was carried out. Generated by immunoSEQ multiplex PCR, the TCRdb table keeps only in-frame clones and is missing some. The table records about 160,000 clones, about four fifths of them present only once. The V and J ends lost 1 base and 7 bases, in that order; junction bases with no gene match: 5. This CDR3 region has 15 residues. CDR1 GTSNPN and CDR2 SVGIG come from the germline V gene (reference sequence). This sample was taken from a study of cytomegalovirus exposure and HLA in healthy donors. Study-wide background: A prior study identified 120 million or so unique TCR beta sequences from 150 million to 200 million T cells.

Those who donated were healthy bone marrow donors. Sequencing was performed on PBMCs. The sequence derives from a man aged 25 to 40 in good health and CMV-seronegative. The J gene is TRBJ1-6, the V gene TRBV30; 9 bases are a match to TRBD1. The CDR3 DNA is TGTGCCTGGAGTGCTATGACAGGGGGAAATTCACCCCTCCACTTT. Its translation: CAWSAMTGGNSPLHF.